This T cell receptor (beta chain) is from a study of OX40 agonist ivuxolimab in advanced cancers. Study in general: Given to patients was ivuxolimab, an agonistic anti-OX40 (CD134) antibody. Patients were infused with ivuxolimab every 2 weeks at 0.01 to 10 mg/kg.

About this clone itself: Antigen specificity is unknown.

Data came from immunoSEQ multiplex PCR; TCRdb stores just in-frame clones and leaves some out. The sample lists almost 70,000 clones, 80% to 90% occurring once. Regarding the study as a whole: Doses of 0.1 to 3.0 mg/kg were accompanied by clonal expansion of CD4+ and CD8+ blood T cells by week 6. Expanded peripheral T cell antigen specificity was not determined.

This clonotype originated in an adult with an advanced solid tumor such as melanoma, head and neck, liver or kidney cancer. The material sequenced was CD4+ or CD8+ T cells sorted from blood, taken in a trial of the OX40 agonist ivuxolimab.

This chain's CDR3 is CASSPDRKGNQPQHF. The CDR3 DNA sequence: TGTGCCAGCAGTCCGGACAGGAAGGGCAATCAGCCCCAGCATTTT. The V and J genes are TRBV6-1 and TRBJ1-5, with 7 bases lining up with TRBD1. V lost 5 bases and J lost 2; bases outside the gene matches: 6. The CDR3 is 15 residues long. Germline lookup yields CDR1 MNHNS and CDR2 SASEGT.